Each of the 22 T cell receptor beta chains below was sequenced from the same sample in a study of T cell responses to AZD1222 COVID-19 vaccine (dated by TCRdb to the early 2020s). The label giving this sample's time point can be read as: baseline before first vaccination. To prepare the library, the immunoSEQ multiplex PCR assay was applied. TCRdb took this table from immuneACCESS and kept in-frame rearrangements with V and J called. Such tables lack part of the clones; where checked against another copy, unresolved V genes explain under half of the gap, and the rest is unexplained. The sample table holds tens of thousands of clones, of which just over 85% were seen once. The ten largest account for about 2.5% of the sample. The specimen comprised peripheral blood, sampled on day 0 of AZD1222 vaccination. These receptors were taken from an adult in good health.

The chain joins TRBV24-1 to TRBJ1-1; D remains ambiguous. V was pared by 5 bases and J by 1 base, with 13 bases between. Germline-derived CDR1 and CDR2 are KGHDR and SFDVKD. The CDR3 is 15 amino acids. The CDR3 DNA is TGTGCCACCAGTGGAGGAGGGCGGGAGAACACTGAAGCTTTCTTT. Translated: CATSGGGRENTEAFF.

V gene TRBV7-3 combines with J gene TRBJ2-7; no clear D gene. Germline assignment: CDR1 SGHTA and CDR2 FQGTGA. V lost 2 bases, J lost 2 bases, and 13 bases lay in between. This CDR3 has 15 residues. The CDR3 is CASSLGFGNPYEQYF. Written as DNA, the CDR3 is TGTGCCAGCAGCTTAGGTTTTGGGAACCCCTACGAGCAGTACTTC.

The chain is built from TRBV12-5 and TRBJ2-1; D is ambiguous. This CDR3 comprises 13 residues. Germline CDR1 reads LGHNT; CDR2 reads FRNRAP. V lost 3 bases to trimming and J lost 5 bases, with 8 bases between them. CDR3 loop: CASGFGPNNEQFF. For the CDR3, the DNA is TGTGCTAGTGGTTTCGGTCCTAACAATGAGCAGTTCTTC.

This clone was detected once. The chain couples TRBV4-3 to TRBJ1-2; D is uncertain. V dropped 0 bases and J dropped 0 bases, with 11 bases sitting between them. This CDR3 comprises 16 residues. Germline assignment: CDR1 LGHNA and CDR2 YSLEER. CDR3 loop: CASSQDKENSNYGYTF. CDR3 in DNA: TGCGCCAGCAGCCAAGATAAAGAGAATTCTAACTATGGCTACACCTTC.

The V gene is TRBV27, the J gene TRBJ1-4; D is possibly TRBD1 (5 bases). Germline V gene sequence: CDR1 MNHEY, CDR2 SMNVEV (reference sequence). Deletions cut 6 bases from V and 12 bases from J, with 23 bases between. The CDR3 consists of 15 residues. CDR3 DNA sequence: TGTGCCAGCAGGCCGGCCGGGCGAGGGGTAGTAGAACTGTTTTTT. Its translation: CASRPAGRGVVELFF.

V gene TRBV19 combines with J gene TRBJ1-5, with D perhaps TRBD1 (5 bases). The CDR3 is 16 residues long. The germline V and J ends were trimmed by 4 bases and 2 bases, with 15 bases remaining between them. The germline V gene has CDR1 LNHDA and CDR2 SQIVND (reference sequence). The CDR3 region is CASSSHGTGGNQPQHF. The CDR3 nucleotides read TGTGCCAGTAGTAGTCATGGGACGGGAGGCAATCAGCCCCAGCATTTT.

The table lists this clone with a few counts. Other DNA sequences from this sample encode an identical CDR3 as well. The chain links TRBV5-4 to TRBJ1-1; 7 bases line up with TRBD1. The CDR3 is made up of 14 amino acids. From germline, CDR1 is SGHNT and CDR2 YYREEE (reference sequence). The junction had 3 bases not matched to a gene; V was cut back by 0 bases and J by 4 bases. The CDR3 region is CASSLGQGFTEAFF. CDR3 nucleotides: TGTGCCAGCAGCTTGGGACAGGGCTTCACTGAAGCTTTCTTT.

The chain carries TRBV19 and TRBJ2-5, with 9 bases aligning to TRBD2. CDR3 size: 16 residues. V trimming: 3 bases; J trimming: 5 bases; junction bases outside the gene matches: 10. Germline assignment: CDR1 LNHDA and CDR2 SQIVND (reference sequence). CDR3 loop: CASSIPSGASGETQYF. CDR3 nucleotide sequence: TGTGCCAGTAGTATTCCTAGCGGGGCCTCCGGGGAGACCCAGTACTTC.

The gene calls are TRBV19 and TRBJ1-5; D might be TRBD1 (5 bases). This CDR3 has 18 amino acids. The germline gives CDR1 LNHDA, CDR2 SQIVND (reference sequence). The V and J ends lost 4 bases and 2 bases respectively, with 21 bases between them. The CDR3 loop reads CASSRDLDGPLGNQPQHF. In DNA, the CDR3 is TGTGCCAGTAGTAGGGACCTGGACGGACCTCTGGGCAATCAGCCCCAGCATTTT.

A few counts support this clone. The V gene is TRBV12-3 or TRBV12-4, the J gene TRBJ2-7, with 9 bases matching TRBD1. The V and J ends lost 4 bases and 3 bases, in that order; junction bases with no gene match: 1. CDR3 length: 13 residues. The CDR3, as DNA: TGTGCCAGCAGTTCGACAGGGGGCTACGAGCAGTACTTC. Translating it yields CASSSTGGYEQYF.

The genes are TRBV6-5 and TRBJ2-4; D not resolved. V was cut by 9 bases and J by 1 base, with 13 bases left in between. From germline, CDR1 is MNHEY and CDR2 SVGAGI. This CDR3 spans 14 amino acids. CDR3 in DNA: TGTGCCAGTCAGTCAAAAGAGGCCAAAAACATTCAGTACTTC. Amino acid sequence: CASQSKEAKNIQYF.

V usage is TRBV2 and J usage is TRBJ1-2; D is unresolved. Germline CDR1 and CDR2: SNHLY and FYNNEI. Trimming cost V 0 bases and J 4 bases, with 15 bases left between them. This CDR3 spans 16 amino acids. CDR3 sequence (DNA): TGTGCCAGCAGTGAAGCGGCAGCATCAAGGTCCTATGGCTACACCTTC. Its translation is CASSEAAASRSYGYTF.

V and J are TRBV4-2 and TRBJ2-2; D is unclear. The CDR3 spans 15 residues. The V end lost 1 base, the J end lost 6 bases, and 12 bases lay between the germline ends. CDR1 and CDR2 from the germline V gene are LGHNA and YNFKEQ. This chain's CDR3 is CASSQALHHPGELFF. In DNA form, the CDR3 reads TGTGCCAGCAGCCAAGCTCTTCATCACCCCGGGGAGCTGTTTTTT.

The genes are TRBV28 and TRBJ1-5; 8 bases align to TRBD1. CDR1 and CDR2 from the germline V gene are MDHEN and SYDVKM. The CDR3 is 13 residues long. V trimming: 6 bases; J trimming: 13 bases; junction bases outside the gene matches: 11. Here the CDR3 DNA reads TGTGCCAGCAGCCGAAGGGGACAGGAGAAACAGCATTTT. This translates into CASSRRGQEKQHF.

The V and J genes are TRBV28 and TRBJ1-1; a weak D match, TRBD1 (5 bases). Trimming stripped 6 bases from V and 3 bases from J, with 14 bases between. This CDR3 contains 14 residues. Germline CDR1 is MDHEN and CDR2 is SYDVKM. The CDR3 here is CASRPPRGDTEAFF. The CDR3 DNA reads TGTGCCAGCAGGCCCCCCCGGGGGGACACTGAAGCTTTCTTT.

The V gene is TRBV16, the J gene TRBJ1-1; 7 bases line up with TRBD1. The CDR3 has 15 amino acids. V dropped 4 bases and J dropped 4; count of bases not matched to a gene: 9. Germline CDR1 KGHSY, CDR2 FQNENV. The CDR3 reads CASSPMEHRGTEAFF. CDR3 in DNA: TGTGCCAGCAGCCCCATGGAACACAGGGGCACTGAAGCTTTCTTT.

J is TRBJ1-2 and V is TRBV10-3; D ambiguous. V was clipped by 7 bases and J by 2 bases, with 11 bases between them. Germline lookup yields CDR1 ENHRY and CDR2 SYGVKD. CDR3 length: 13 amino acids. The CDR3 DNA sequence: TGTGCCATCACGGAACCAGGAAACTATGGCTACACCTTC. Protein: CAITEPGNYGYTF.

This clone turned up a few times. This chain connects TRBV30 to TRBJ1-2; D gene ambiguous. V dropped 4 bases and J dropped 1 base, with 10 bases sitting between them. Germline lookup yields CDR1 GTSNPN and CDR2 SVGIG (reference sequence). The CDR3 loop spans 13 amino acids. The CDR3 DNA reads TGTGCCTGGATGCCAGGCCTTAACTATGGCTACACCTTC. It translates to CAWMPGLNYGYTF.

This clone was found once. V and J are TRBV27 and TRBJ1-6; D is ambiguous. CDR3 size: 13 residues. The germline gives CDR1 MNHEY, CDR2 SMNVEV (reference sequence). Between the trimmed V and J ends, which lost 2 bases and 8 bases, there was a span of 7 bases. The CDR3 loop is CASSLRVYSPLHF. CDR3 nucleotide sequence: TGTGCCAGCAGTTTACGAGTATATTCACCCCTCCACTTT.

The V gene is TRBV7-3, the J gene TRBJ2-5; the match to TRBD2 covers 8 bases. Germline trimming cut 5 bases from V and 5 bases from J; bases unmatched to any gene: 7. The germline V gene has CDR1 SGHTA and CDR2 FQGTGA. CDR3 length equals 14 residues. CDR3 region: CASSPGLDGETQYF. The CDR3 nucleotides read TGTGCCAGCAGCCCGGGACTAGATGGGGAGACCCAGTACTTC.

The V and J genes are TRBV18 and TRBJ1-3, with TRBD1 as a possible D gene (6 bases). CDR1 and CDR2 from the germline V gene are KGHSH and LQKENI. With 6 bases removed from V and 0 bases from J, the gap between germline ends came to 12 bases. The CDR3 spans 15 residues. The CDR3 reads CASSRDTDSGNTIYF. CDR3 coding DNA: TGTGCCAGCTCGCGGGACACGGACTCTGGAAACACCATATATTTT.

The chain has TRBV5-5 and TRBJ2-7; D might be TRBD1 (5 bases). Trimming took off 4 bases at V and 6 bases at J, with 14 bases between the two ends. From germline, CDR1 is SGHKS and CDR2 YYEKEE (reference sequence). The CDR3 is 13 residues long. In nucleotides, the CDR3 is TGTGCCAGCAGCCTGGGGCGTCAAGGCGAGCAGTACTTC. Translation gives CASSLGRQGEQYF.